This paragraph reports one T cell receptor beta chain. This clonotype was counted only a few times. What antigen it recognizes has not been identified. Base qualities are not at hand, and no much larger clone is one base apart. These data come from a study of T cell repertoires in cytomegalovirus infection (dated by TCRdb to the late 2010s). Background for the entire study: The HLA type of each donor mattered for the analysis, because public TCR beta signatures pointed to carriage of CMV infection along with the matching HLA type. Findings and caveats that apply to the study as a whole: In the ex vivo response, HLA-C-restricted CMV-specific TCR beta clonotypes were dominant, and in two of eight donors the single most frequent clonotype came from this HLA-C-restricted group. In both this cohort and an independent cohort of 352 donors, the cumulative frequency of public TCR beta family members distinguished carriers of CMV infection plus the relevant HLA type.

The sequencer was an Illumina HiSeq 1500. TCRdb reran the public reads through fastp at Q25 and MiXCR, keeping productive beta chains. Entries are consolidated by CDR3 protein sequence, retaining the most common genes and DNA. The sample table lists 200,000 to 300,000 distinct CDR3 sequences, approximately 15% of them with a count of one. The ten largest clonotypes hold around 8.8% of the sample. Measured from the cysteine to the phenylalanine, the CDR3 is 15 residues long. The read is trimmed to its CDR3 DNA, 45 bases read in frame from base 1. As encoded in the germline V gene (reference sequence), CDR1 is LGHDT while CDR2 is YNNKEL. V loses 5 bases, J loses 2 bases, and the germline ends lie 13 bases apart.

The V and J genes are TRBV3-1 and TRBJ2-1; D gene: possibly TRBD1, on 6 matching bases. This receptor was obtained from a human donor in good health (CMV status not recorded). Some clones in this sample may be carry-over from other donors' samples. The sequenced sample consisted of PBMCs. The sequenced DNA is TGTGCCAGCAGCGAAACAGGGTACACCTACAATGAGCAGTTCTTC. Translated, this is CASSETGYTYNEQFF.